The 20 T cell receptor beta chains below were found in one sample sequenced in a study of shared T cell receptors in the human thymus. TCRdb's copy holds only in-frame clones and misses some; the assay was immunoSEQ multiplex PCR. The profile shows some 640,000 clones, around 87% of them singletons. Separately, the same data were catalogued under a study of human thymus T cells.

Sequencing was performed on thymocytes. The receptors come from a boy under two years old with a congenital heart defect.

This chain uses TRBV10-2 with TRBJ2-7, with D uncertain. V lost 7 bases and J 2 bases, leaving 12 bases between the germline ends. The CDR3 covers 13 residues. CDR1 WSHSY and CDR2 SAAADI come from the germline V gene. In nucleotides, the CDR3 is TGCGCCAGCATGCAGGAAATAACCTACGAGCAGTACTTC. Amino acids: CASMQEITYEQYF.

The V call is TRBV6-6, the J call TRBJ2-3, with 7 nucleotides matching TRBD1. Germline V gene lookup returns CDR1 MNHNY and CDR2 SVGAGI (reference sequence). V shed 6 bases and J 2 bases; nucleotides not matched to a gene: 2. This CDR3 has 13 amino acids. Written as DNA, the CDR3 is TGTGCCAGCAGGGACAGGTTCACAGATACGCAGTATTTT. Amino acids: CASRDRFTDTQYF.

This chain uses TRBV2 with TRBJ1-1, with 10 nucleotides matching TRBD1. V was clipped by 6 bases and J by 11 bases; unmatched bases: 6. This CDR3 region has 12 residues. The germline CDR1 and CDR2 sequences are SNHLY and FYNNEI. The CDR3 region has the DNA TGTGCCAGCAGGCAAACGGGACAGGGGGCTTTCTTT. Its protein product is CASRQTGQGAFF.

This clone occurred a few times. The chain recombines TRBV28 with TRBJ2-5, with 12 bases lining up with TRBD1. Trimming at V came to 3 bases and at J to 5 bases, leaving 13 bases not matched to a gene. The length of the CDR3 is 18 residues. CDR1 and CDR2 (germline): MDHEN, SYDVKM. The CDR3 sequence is CASSLWDRGRVCLETQYF. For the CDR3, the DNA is TGTGCCAGCAGTTTGTGGGACAGGGGGCGCGTGTGTTTGGAGACCCAGTACTTC.

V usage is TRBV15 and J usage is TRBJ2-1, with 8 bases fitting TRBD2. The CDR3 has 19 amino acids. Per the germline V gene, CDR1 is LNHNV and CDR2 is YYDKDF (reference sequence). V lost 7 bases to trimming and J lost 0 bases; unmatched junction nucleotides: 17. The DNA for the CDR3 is TGTGCCACCACCCGGCTTGGCGGGGGGCCCCGAAGCTCCTACAATGAGCAGTTCTTC. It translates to CATTRLGGGPRSSYNEQFF. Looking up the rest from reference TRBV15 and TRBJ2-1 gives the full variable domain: DAMVIQNPRYQVTQFGKPVTLSCSQTLNHNVMYWYQQKSSQAPKLLFHYYDKDFNNEADTPDNFQSRRPNTSFCFLDIRSPGLGDTAMYLCATTRLGGGPRSSYNEQFFGPGTRLTVL.

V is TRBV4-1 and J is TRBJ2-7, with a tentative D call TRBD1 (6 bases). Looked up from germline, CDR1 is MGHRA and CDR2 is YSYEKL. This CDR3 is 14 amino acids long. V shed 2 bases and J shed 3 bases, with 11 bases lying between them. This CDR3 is CASSQKGQNYEQYF. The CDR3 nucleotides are TGCGCCAGCAGCCAAAAGGGACAAAACTACGAGCAGTACTTC.

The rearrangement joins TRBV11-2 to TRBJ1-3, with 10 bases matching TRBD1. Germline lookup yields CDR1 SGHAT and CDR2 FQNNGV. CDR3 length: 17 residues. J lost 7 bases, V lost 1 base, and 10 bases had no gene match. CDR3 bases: TGTGCCAGCAGCTTAGTTCCGGACAGGGGGGAATTGAACACCATATATTTT. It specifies CASSLVPDRGELNTIYF.

CDR3 loop: CARSLDPGRWERITEAFF. The CDR3 DNA follows: TGTGCCAGAAGCTTGGATCCCGGGAGGTGGGAACGGATCACTGAAGCTTTCTTT. This chain links TRBV5-3 with TRBJ1-1, with D uncertain. TRBV5-3 qualifies as an ORF whose function is uncertain. Between the trimmed V and J ends, which lost 0 bases and 4 bases, there was a span of 22 bases. CDR3 size: 18 residues.

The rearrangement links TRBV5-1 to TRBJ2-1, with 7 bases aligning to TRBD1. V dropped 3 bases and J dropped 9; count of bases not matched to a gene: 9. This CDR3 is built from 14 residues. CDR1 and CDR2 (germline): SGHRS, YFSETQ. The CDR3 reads CASSSATGAAEQFF. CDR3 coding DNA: TGCGCCAGCAGCTCGGCAACAGGGGCTGCTGAGCAGTTCTTC.

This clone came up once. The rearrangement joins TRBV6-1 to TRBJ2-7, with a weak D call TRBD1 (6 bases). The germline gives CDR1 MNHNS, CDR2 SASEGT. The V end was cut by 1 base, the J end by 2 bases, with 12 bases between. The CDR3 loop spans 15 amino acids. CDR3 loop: CASSEGAGVPYEQYF. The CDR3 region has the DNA TGTGCCAGCAGTGAAGGGGCAGGGGTCCCCTACGAGCAGTACTTC.

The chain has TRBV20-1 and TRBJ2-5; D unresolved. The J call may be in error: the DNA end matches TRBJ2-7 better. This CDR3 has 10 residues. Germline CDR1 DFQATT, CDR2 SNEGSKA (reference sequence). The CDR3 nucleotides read TGCAGTGCTAGAGTACCCGAGCAGTACTTC. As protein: CSARVPEQYF.

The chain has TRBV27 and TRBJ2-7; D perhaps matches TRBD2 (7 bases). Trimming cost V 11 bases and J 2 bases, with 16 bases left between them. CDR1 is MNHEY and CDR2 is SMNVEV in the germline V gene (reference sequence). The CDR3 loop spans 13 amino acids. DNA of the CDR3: TGTGCCGTGGGGGGGACAAAGACCTACGAGCAGTACTTC. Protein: CAVGGTKTYEQYF.

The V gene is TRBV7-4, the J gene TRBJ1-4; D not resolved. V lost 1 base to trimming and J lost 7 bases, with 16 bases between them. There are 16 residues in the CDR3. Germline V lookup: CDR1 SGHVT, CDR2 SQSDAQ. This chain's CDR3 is CASSLVELPGGEKLFF. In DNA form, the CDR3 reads TGTGCCAGCAGCTTAGTAGAGCTACCCGGTGGTGAAAAACTGTTTTTT. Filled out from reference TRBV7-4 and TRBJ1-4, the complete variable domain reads GAGVSQSPRYKVAKRGRDVALRCDSISGHVTLYWYRQTLGQGSEVLTYSQSDAQRDKSGRPSGRFSAERPERSVSTLKIQRTEQGDSAVYLCASSLVELPGGEKLFFGSGTQLSVL.

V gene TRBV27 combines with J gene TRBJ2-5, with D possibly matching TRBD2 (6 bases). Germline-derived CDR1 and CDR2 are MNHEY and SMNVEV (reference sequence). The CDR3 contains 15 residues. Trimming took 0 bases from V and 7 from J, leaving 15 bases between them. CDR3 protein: CASSLSGGDGVTQYF. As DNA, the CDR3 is TGTGCCAGCAGTTTATCCGGCGGGGACGGTGTGACCCAGTACTTC.

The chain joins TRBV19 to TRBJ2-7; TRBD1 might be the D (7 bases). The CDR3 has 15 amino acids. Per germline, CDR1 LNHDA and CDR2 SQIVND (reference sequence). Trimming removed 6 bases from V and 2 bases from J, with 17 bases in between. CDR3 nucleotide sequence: TGTGCCAGTAGCCCCCCGACAGGGAGGCCCTACGAGCAGTACTTC. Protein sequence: CASSPPTGRPYEQYF.

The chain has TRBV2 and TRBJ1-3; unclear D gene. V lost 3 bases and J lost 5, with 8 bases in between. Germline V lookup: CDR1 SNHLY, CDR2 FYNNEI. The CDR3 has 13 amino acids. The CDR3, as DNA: TGTGCCAGCAGTGAGGGAGAAAGAAACACCATATATTTT. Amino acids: CASSEGERNTIYF.

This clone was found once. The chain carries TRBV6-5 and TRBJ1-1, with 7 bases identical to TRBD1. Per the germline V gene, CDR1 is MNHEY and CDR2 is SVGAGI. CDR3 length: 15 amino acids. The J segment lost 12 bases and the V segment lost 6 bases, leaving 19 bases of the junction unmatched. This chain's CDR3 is CASRPPTGNRFRTFF. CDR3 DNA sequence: TGTGCCAGCAGACCGCCGACAGGGAATAGGTTTAGAACTTTCTTT.

CDR3 region: CASSQDRGLQGNSPLHF. In DNA, the CDR3 is TGCGCCAGCAGCCAAGATCGCGGGCTACAGGGAAATTCACCCCTCCACTTT. The rearrangement uses TRBV4-3 and TRBJ1-6, with a weak D call TRBD1 (6 bases). The germline gives CDR1 LGHNA, CDR2 YSLEER. The V end lost 0 bases, the J end lost 7 bases, and 16 bases lay between the germline ends. This CDR3 has 17 residues.

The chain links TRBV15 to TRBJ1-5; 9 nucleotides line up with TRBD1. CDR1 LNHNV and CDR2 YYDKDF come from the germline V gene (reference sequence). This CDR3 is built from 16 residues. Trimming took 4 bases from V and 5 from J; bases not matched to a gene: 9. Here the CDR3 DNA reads TGTGCCACCAGCACCCCGGACAGGGGATCTCATCAGCCCCAGCATTTT. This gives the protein CATSTPDRGSHQPQHF.

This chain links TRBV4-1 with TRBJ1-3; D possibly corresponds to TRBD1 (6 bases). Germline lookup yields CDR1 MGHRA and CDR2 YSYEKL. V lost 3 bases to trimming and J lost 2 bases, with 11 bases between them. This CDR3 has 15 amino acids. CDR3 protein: CASSQGRGTGNTIYF. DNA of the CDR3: TGCGCCAGCAGCCAGGGGAGGGGGACTGGAAACACCATATATTTT.